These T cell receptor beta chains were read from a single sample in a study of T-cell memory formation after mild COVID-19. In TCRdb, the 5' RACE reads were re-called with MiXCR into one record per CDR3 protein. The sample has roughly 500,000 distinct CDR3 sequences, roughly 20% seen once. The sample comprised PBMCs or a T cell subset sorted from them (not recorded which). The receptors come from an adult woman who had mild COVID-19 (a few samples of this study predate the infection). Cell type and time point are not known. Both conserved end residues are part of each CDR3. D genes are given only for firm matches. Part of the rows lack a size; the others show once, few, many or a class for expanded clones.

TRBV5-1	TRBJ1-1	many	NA	CASSLDSLNTEAFF	TGCGCCAGCAGCCTGGACTCTTTGAACACTGAAGCTTTCTTT
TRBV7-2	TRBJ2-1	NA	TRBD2	CASSASSGVYNEQFF	TGTGCCAGCAGCGCATCTAGCGGAGTATACAATGAGCAGTTCTTC
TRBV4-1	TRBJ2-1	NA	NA	CASSHDRSTTNEQFF	TGCGCCAGCAGCCACGATCGGTCTACCACTAATGAGCAGTTCTTC
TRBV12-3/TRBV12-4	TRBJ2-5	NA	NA	CASSLPDSASETQYF	TGTGCCAGCAGTTTACCCGACAGTGCGTCGGAGACCCAGTACTTC
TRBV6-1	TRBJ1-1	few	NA	CASSEASGNTEAFF	TGTGCCAGCAGTGAAGCGAGCGGGAACACTGAAGCTTTCTTT
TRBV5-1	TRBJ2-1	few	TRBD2	CASSFLAGGPGEQFF	TGCGCCAGCAGCTTCCTAGCGGGGGGGCCAGGGGAGCAGTTCTTC
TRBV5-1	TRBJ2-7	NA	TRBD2	CASRAGLAVYEQYF	TGCGCCAGCAGGGCGGGACTAGCGGTATACGAGCAGTACTTC
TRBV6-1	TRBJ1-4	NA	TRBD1	CASSVGTGGEKLFF	TGTGCCAGCAGTGTTGGGACAGGGGGCGAAAAACTGTTTTTT
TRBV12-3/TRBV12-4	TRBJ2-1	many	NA	CASRQRDNEQFF	TGTGCCAGCAGACAGAGAGACAATGAGCAGTTCTTC
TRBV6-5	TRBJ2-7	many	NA	CASSTPSSEQYF	TGTGCCAGCAGTACACCATCGTCCGAGCAGTACTTC
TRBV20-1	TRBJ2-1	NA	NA	CSALAGTYNEQFF	TGCAGTGCTTTAGCCGGGACTTACAATGAGCAGTTCTTC
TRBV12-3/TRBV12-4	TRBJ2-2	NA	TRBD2	CASRRGREAGELFF	TGTGCCAGCCGGCGCGGGAGGGAAGCCGGGGAGCTGTTTTTT
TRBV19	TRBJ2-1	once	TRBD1	CASSSGQYYTNEQFF	TGTGCCAGTAGTTCGGGACAGTACTACACGAATGAGCAGTTCTTC
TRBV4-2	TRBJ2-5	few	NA	CASSQERAPTETQYF	TGTGCCAGCAGCCAAGAAAGGGCCCCAACAGAGACCCAGTACTTC
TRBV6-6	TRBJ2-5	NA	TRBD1	CASSWDRVEETQYF	TGTGCCAGCAGCTGGGACAGGGTAGAAGAGACCCAGTACTTC
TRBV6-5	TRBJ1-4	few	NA	CASSYSMTGKLFF	TGTGCCAGCAGTTACTCGATGACGGGAAAACTGTTTTTT
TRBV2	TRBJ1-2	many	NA	CASTGDNYGYTF	TGTGCCAGCACCGGGGATAACTATGGCTACACCTTC
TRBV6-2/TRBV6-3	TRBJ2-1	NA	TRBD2	CASSYMIGEGTSHNEQFF	TGTGCCAGCAGTTACATGATCGGGGAGGGCACCTCGCACAATGAGCAGTTCTTC
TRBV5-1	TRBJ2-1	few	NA	CASSLAGGDAYNEQFF	TGCGCCAGCAGCTTGGCCGGGGGAGACGCCTACAATGAGCAGTTCTTC
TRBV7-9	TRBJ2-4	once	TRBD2	CASSLSGGIDKNIQYF	TGTGCCAGCAGCTTATCGGGGGGTATCGACAAAAACATTCAGTACTTC
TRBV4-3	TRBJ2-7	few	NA	CASSQDGPEKAYEQYF	TGCGCCAGCAGCCAAGATGGACCAGAGAAAGCCTACGAGCAGTACTTC
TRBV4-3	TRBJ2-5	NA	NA	CASSQEMLQPETQYF	TGCGCCAGCAGCCAAGAGATGCTCCAGCCAGAGACCCAGTACTTC
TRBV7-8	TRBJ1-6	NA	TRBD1	CASSLVQGNSPLHF	TGTGCCAGCAGCTTAGTACAGGGGAATTCACCCCTCCACTTT
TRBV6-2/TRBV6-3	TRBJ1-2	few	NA	CASSEGYGYTF	TGTGCCAGCAGTGAGGGGTATGGCTACACCTTC
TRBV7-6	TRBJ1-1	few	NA	CASSLGDGLNTEAFF	TGTGCCAGCAGCTTAGGGGATGGCCTTAACACTGAAGCTTTCTTT
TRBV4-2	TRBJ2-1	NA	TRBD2	CASSQDQSRGPSGSSYNEQFF	TGTGCCAGCAGCCAAGACCAATCACGGGGGCCTAGCGGGAGCTCCTACAATGAGCAGTTCTTC
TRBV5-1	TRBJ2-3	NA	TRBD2	CASSLSRLARTTDTQYF	TGCGCCAGCAGCTTGTCGCGACTAGCGAGAACCACAGATACGCAGTATTTT
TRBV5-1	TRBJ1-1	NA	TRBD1	CASSAPNTRTGQRMNTEAFF	TGCGCCAGCAGCGCCCCGAATACCCGGACAGGCCAGAGAATGAACACTGAAGCTTTCTTT
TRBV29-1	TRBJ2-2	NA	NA	CSVFRGASTGELFF	TGCAGCGTTTTTAGGGGGGCGAGCACCGGGGAGCTGTTTTTT
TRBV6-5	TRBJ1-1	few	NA	CASSSPSGPPTEAFF	TGTGCCAGCAGCTCACCTTCGGGTCCTCCCACTGAAGCTTTCTTT
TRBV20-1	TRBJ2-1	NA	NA	CSADRQYNEQFF	TGCAGTGCTGATCGACAGTACAATGAGCAGTTCTTC
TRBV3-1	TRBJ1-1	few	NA	CASSQGGAGLNTEAFF	TGTGCCAGCAGCCAAGGAGGCGCCGGATTGAACACTGAAGCTTTCTTT
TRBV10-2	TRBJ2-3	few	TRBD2	CASSEWTSGYPTDTQYF	TGCGCCAGCAGTGAGTGGACTAGCGGTTATCCCACAGATACGCAGTATTTT
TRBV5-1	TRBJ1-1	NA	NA	CASSFDGAGAEAFF	TGCGCCAGCAGCTTCGATGGGGCGGGGGCTGAAGCTTTCTTT
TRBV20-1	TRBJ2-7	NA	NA	CSANPLGGLAYQQYF	TGCAGTGCAAATCCCCTCGGGGGTCTAGCCTACCAGCAGTACTTC
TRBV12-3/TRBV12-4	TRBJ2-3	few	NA	CASSQGGGGKRAQYF	TGTGCCAGCAGTCAAGGGGGAGGGGGAAAGAGGGCGCAGTATTTT
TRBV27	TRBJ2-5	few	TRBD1	CASSPGQGQTQYF	TGTGCCAGCAGTCCCGGACAGGGACAGACCCAGTACTTC
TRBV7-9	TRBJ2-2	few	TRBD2	CASSLTSGGELFF	TGTGCCAGCAGCTTAACTAGCGGCGGGGAGCTGTTTTTT
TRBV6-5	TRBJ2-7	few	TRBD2	CASRKIAGELIRYEQYF	TGTGCCAGCAGGAAAATAGCGGGAGAGTTGATCCGATACGAGCAGTACTTC
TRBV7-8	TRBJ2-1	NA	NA	CASLGRRVSYNEQFF	TGTGCCAGCTTAGGACGTCGGGTCTCCTACAATGAGCAGTTCTTC
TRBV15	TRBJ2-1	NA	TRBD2	CATSPGLAGARSNEQFF	TGTGCCACCAGCCCCGGACTAGCGGGAGCTAGAAGCAATGAGCAGTTCTTC
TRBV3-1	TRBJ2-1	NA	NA	CASSQDEGPVDEQFF	TGTGCCAGCAGCCAAGATGAGGGGCCGGTGGATGAGCAGTTCTTC
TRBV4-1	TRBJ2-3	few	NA	CASSQADGGLPYF	TGCGCCAGCAGCCAAGCAGACGGGGGGCTCCCGTATTTT
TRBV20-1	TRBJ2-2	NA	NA	CSARVPIRGGTGELFF	TGCAGTGCTAGAGTTCCGATTCGAGGGGGCACCGGGGAGCTGTTTTTT
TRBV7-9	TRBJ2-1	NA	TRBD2	CASSLGTSGGSSYNEQFF	TGTGCCAGCAGCTTAGGGACTAGCGGGGGAAGCTCCTACAATGAGCAGTTCTTC
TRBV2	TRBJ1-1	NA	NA	CASSAHGQNTEAFF	TGTGCCAGCAGTGCACACGGCCAGAACACTGAAGCTTTCTTT
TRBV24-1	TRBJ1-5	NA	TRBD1	CATSEHRGQPQHF	TGTGCCACCAGTGAACACAGGGGGCAGCCCCAGCATTTT
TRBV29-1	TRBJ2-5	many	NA	CSVGASQETQYF	TGCAGCGTTGGGGCCTCCCAAGAGACCCAGTACTTC
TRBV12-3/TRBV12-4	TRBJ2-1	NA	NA	CASRPGTTVYNEQFF	TGTGCCAGCAGACCCGGGACCACGGTCTACAATGAGCAGTTCTTC